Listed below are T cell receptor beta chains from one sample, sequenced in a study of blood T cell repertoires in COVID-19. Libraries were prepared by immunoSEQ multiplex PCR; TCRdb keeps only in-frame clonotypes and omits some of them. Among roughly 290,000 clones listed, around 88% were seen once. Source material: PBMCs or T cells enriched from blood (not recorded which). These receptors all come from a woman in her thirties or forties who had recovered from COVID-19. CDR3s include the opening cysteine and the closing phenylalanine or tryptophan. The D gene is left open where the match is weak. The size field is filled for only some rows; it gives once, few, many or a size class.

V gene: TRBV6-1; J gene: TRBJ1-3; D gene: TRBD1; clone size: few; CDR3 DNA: TGTGCCAGCAGTGGGGGGACAGGCACGTCTGGAAACACCATATATTTT; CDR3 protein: CASSGGTGTSGNTIYF
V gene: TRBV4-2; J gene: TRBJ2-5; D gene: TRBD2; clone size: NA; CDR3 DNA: TGTGCCAGCAGCCGGGTACTAGCGGGAGAGACCCAGTACTTC; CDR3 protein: CASSRVLAGETQYF
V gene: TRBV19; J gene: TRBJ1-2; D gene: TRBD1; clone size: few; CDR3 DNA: TGTGCCAGTAGTATTGGACAGGGTAACTATGGCTACACCTTC; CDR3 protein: CASSIGQGNYGYTF
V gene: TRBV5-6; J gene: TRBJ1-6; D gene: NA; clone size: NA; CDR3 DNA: TGTGCCAGCAGCTCATCCGGGCAGGGCTGGTCACCCCTCCACTTT; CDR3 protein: CASSSSGQGWSPLHF
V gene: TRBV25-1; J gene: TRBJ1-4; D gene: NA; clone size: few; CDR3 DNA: TGTGCCAGCAGTGAATATGGCGGAAAAAATGAAAAACTGTTTTTT; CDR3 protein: CASSEYGGKNEKLFF
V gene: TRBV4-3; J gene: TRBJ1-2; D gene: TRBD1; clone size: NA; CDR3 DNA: TGCGCCAGCAGCCAAGATCGAACAGGGGTATATGGCTACACCTTC; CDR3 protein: CASSQDRTGVYGYTF
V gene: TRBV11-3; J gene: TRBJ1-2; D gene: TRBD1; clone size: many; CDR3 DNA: TGTGCCACCGATCCAGGGGGCGTGAATGGCTACACCTTC; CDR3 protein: CATDPGGVNGYTF
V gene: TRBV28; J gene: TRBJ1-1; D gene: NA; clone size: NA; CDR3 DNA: TGTGCCAGCAGTGAACAGATAAACACTGAAGCTTTCTTT; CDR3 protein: CASSEQINTEAFF
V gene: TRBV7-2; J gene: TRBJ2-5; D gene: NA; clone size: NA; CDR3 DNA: TGTGCCAGCAGCTTGGAGGGGGGAGCGGGGCGGGAGACCCAGTACTTC; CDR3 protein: CASSLEGGAGRETQYF
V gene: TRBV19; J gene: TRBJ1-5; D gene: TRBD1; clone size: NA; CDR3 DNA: TGTGCCAGTGCGACAGGGATCAATCAGCCCCAGCATTTT; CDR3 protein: CASATGINQPQHF
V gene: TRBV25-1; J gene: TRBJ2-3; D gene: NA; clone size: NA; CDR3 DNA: TGTGCCAGCAGTGACATTCTCGGGAGTGGGGATACGCAGTATTTT; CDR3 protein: CASSDILGSGDTQYF
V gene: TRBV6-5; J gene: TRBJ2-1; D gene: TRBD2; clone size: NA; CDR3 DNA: TGTGCCAGCAGCATACTAGCGGGAGGGAACAATGAGCAGTTCTTC; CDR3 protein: CASSILAGGNNEQFF